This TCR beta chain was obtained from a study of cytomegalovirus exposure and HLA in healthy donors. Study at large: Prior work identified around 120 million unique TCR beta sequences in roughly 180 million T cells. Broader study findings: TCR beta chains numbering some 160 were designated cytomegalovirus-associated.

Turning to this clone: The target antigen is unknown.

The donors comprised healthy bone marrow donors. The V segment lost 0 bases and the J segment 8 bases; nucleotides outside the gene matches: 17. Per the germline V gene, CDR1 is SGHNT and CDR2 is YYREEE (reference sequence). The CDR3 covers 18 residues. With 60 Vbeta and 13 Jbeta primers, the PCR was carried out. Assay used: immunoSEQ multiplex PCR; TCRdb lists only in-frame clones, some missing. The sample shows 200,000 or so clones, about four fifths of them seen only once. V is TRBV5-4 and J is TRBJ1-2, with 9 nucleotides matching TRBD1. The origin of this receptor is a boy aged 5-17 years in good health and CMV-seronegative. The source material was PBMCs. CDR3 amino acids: CASSLERGTGRIRAGYTF. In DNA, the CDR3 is TGTGCCAGCAGCTTGGAAAGGGGGACAGGGAGAATACGGGCAGGCTACACCTTC.